This T cell receptor beta chain came from a study of T-cell memory formation after mild COVID-19. Study-wide results and limits: SARS-CoV-2 specificity of second-wave clones peaking day 37 was unconfirmed.

In TCRdb, the 5' RACE reads were re-called with MiXCR into one record per CDR3 protein. The sample lists fewer than 650,000 distinct CDR3 sequences, 15% to 20% occurring once. Note on this clonotype: Its target is not known.

Germline trimming cut 4 bases from V and 2 bases from J; bases unmatched to any gene: 4. The germline gives CDR1 SGHTS, CDR2 YDEGEE. The CDR3 runs 14 residues. This sequence was found in an adult woman who had mild COVID-19 (a few samples of this study predate the infection). Cell type and time point are not known. The chain uses TRBV5-8 and TRBJ1-1; 8 nucleotides align to TRBD1. Sequenced: PBMCs or a T cell subset sorted from them (not recorded which). This chain's CDR3 is CASSRTGINTEAFF. The CDR3 DNA reads TGTGCCAGCAGCCGGACAGGGATAAACACTGAAGCTTTCTTT.